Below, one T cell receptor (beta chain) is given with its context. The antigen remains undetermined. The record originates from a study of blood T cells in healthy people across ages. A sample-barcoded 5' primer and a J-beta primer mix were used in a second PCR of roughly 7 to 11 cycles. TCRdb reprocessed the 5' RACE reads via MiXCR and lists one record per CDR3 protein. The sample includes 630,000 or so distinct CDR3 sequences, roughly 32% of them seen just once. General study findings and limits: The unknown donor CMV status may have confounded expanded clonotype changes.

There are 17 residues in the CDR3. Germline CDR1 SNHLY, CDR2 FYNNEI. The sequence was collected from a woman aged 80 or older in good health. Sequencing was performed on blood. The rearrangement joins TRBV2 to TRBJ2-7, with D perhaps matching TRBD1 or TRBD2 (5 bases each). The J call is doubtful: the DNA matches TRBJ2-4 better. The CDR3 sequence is CASGPPQGEPAKNIQYF. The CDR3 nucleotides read TGTGCCAGCGGTCCCCCTCAGGGAGAACCAGCCAAAAACATTCAGTACTTC.